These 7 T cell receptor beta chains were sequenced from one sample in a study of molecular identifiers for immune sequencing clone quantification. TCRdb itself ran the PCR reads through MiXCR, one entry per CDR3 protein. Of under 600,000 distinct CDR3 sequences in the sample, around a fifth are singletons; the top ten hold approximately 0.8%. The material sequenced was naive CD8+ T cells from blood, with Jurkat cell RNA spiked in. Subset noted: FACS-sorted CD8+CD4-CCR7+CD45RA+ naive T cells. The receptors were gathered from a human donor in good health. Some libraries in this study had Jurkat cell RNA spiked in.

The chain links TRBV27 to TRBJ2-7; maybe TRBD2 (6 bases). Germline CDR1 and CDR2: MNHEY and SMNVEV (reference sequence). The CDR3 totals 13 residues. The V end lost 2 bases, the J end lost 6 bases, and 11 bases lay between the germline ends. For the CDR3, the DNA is TGTGCCAGCAGTTTAGCGGGATTGGGCGAGCAGTACTTC. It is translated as CASSLAGLGEQYF.

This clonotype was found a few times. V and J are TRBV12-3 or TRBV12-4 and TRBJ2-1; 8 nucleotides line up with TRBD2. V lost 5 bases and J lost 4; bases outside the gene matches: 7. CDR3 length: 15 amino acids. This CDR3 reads CASSPGGGVYNEQFF. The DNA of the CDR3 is TGTGCCAGCAGTCCCGGGGGGGGGGTTTACAATGAGCAGTTCTTC.

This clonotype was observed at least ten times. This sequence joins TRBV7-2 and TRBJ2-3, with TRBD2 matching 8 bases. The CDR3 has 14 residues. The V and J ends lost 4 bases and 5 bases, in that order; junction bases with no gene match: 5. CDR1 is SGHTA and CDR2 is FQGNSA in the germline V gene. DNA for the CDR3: TGTGCCAGCAGCTCGGGACTAGAAATAGATACGCAGTATTTT. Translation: CASSSGLEIDTQYF.

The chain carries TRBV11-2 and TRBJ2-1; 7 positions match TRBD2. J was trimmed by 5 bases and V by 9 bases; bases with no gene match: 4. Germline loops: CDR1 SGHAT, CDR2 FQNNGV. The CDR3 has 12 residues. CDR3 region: CASRGLDNEQFF. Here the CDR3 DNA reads TGTGCCAGTCGAGGACTAGACAATGAGCAGTTCTTC.

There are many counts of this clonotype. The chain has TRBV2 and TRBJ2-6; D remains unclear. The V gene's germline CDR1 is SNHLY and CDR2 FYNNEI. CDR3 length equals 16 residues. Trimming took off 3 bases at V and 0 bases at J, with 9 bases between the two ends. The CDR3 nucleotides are TGTGCCAGCAGTGATCCCAGGTACTCTGGGGCCAACGTCCTGACTTTC. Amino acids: CASSDPRYSGANVLTF.

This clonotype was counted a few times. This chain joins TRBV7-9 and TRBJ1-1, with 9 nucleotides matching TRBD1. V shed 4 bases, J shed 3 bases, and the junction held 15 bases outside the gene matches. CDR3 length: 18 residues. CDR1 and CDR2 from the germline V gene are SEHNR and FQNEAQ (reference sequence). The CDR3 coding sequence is TGTGCCAGCAGCTCCATCAACCGGGACAGGGTCGTGGACACTGAAGCTTTCTTT. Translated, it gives CASSSINRDRVVDTEAFF. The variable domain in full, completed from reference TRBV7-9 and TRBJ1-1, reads DTGVSQNPRHKITKRGQNVTFRCDPISEHNRLYWYRQTLGQGPEFLTYFQNEAQLEKSRLLSDRFSAERPKGSFSTLEIQRTEQGDSAMYLCASSSINRDRVVDTEAFFGQGTRLTVV.

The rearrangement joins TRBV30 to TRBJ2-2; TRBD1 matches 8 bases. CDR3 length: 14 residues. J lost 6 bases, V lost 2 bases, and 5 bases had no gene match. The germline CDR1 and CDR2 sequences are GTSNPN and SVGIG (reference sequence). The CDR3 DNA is TGTGCCTGGAGTTCGACAGGGGTGGCCGGGGAGCTGTTTTTT. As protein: CAWSSTGVAGELFF. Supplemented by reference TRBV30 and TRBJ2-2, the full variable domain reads SQTIHQWPATLVQPVGSPLSLECTVEGTSNPNLYWYRQAAGRGLQLLFYSVGIGQISSEVPQNLSASRPQDRQFILSSKKLLLSDSGFYLCAWSSTGVAGELFFGEGSRLTVL.